This T cell receptor beta chain appears in the sequencing data of a study of T cell repertoires in cytomegalovirus infection. This clonotype was counted between two and nine times. What it binds is not known. TCRdb passed the reads through MiXCR, listing each CDR3 protein once. The top ten hold around 12% of the sample, which has 700,000 to 900,000 distinct CDR3 sequences, around 29% seen once. CDR1 is MNHEY, CDR2 SVGEGT, per germline. V shed 5 bases and J 7 bases; nucleotides not matched to a gene: 10. The CDR3 spans 15 residues. The clonotype comes from a human donor in good health (CMV status not recorded). Some clones in this sample may be carry-over from other donors' samples. This chain links TRBV6-2 or TRBV6-3 with TRBJ2-1, with 8 bases aligning to TRBD2. The source material was cultured CD8+ T cells from PBMCs, sampled from culture after CMV antigen stimulation. CDR3 protein: CASSPLSSGGNEQFF. CDR3 sequence (DNA): TGTGCCAGCAGTCCCCTTTCGAGCGGGGGAAATGAGCAGTTCTTC.